This record concerns one T cell receptor beta chain sequence. The table came from immunoSEQ multiplex PCR; TCRdb's copy has only in-frame clones and leaves some out. The sample lists around 63,000 clones, almost 95% occurring once. V was clipped by 2 bases and J by 5 bases; unmatched bases: 8. This CDR3 has 15 amino acids. The germline V gene has CDR1 MNHEY and CDR2 SMNVEV (reference sequence). The sample comes from a study of T cell changes during pregnancy in multiple sclerosis. J is TRBJ2-7 and V is TRBV27; the match to TRBD1 covers 8 bases. The source of this sequence is a female donor in good health, enrolled as a control in a pregnancy study. Sequences were derived from CD8+ T cells from peripheral blood mononuclear cells, sampled in the third trimester of pregnancy. CDR3 protein: CASSLGAGGLNEQYF. CDR3 coding DNA: TGTGCCAGCAGTTTAGGCGCAGGGGGCCTGAACGAGCAGTACTTC.